Following are 8 T cell receptor beta chains from one sample sequenced in a study of identifying expanded T cells in peripheral blood. The assay was immunoSEQ multiplex PCR, and TCRdb's table has in-frame clones only and misses some. The repertoire consists of about 110,000 clones, with about 88% occurring once and the leading ten covering roughly 7.6%. The sample consisted of blood. These receptors all come from a person aged 18 to 75 in good health.

The chain recombines TRBV7-3 with TRBJ1-2, with D hard to call. With 0 bases removed from V and 2 bases from J, the gap between germline ends came to 7 bases. The V gene's germline CDR1 is SGHTA and CDR2 FQGTGA. This CDR3 region has 14 residues. CDR3 sequence reads: CASSLTASNYGYTF. The CDR3 DNA is TGTGCCAGCAGCTTAACGGCCAGCAACTATGGCTACACCTTC.

V and J are TRBV2 and TRBJ2-3, with a weak D call TRBD1 (5 bases). V lost 6 bases and J 2 bases, leaving 9 bases between the germline ends. The CDR3 sequence is 13 residues long. Germline assignment: CDR1 SNHLY and CDR2 FYNNEI. The CDR3 nucleotides read TGTGCCAGCAGCAGGGATTTCACAGATACGCAGTATTTT. This codes for CASSRDFTDTQYF.

The chain employs TRBV28 and TRBJ1-2; D is unclear. With 4 bases removed from V and 4 bases from J, the gap between germline ends came to 10 bases. The CDR3 sequence is 13 residues long. Germline lookup yields CDR1 MDHEN and CDR2 SYDVKM. CDR3 loop: CASSSKDPYGYTF. The CDR3 bases are TGTGCCAGCAGTTCAAAGGACCCCTATGGCTACACCTTC.

The sample holds one count of this clone. The chain couples TRBV2 to TRBJ2-1; D gene ambiguous. Between the trimmed V and J ends, which lost 4 bases and 7 bases, there was a span of 8 bases. The CDR3 spans 12 residues. Germline CDR1 and CDR2: SNHLY and FYNNEI. CDR3 amino acids: CASSGDINEQFF. In nucleotides, the CDR3 is TGTGCCAGCAGTGGGGATATAAATGAGCAGTTCTTC.

The chain carries TRBV2 and TRBJ2-5; D unclear. CDR3 length: 11 amino acids. Germline V gene lookup returns CDR1 SNHLY and CDR2 FYNNEI. Trimming pared 4 bases from V and 5 bases from J, leaving 5 bases between. The CDR3 DNA reads as TGTGCCAGCAGTGTTGAGGAGACCCAGTACTTC. This gives the protein CASSVEETQYF.

The chain carries TRBV2 and TRBJ2-7; 7 bases align to TRBD1. From germline, CDR1 is SNHLY and CDR2 FYNNEI. J gave up 3 bases and V 2 bases, and 7 bases lay outside the gene matches. There are 15 residues in the CDR3. CDR3 nucleotides: TGTGCCAGCAGTGAAAGTGGGACAGATAACTACGAGCAGTACTTC. Amino acid sequence: CASSESGTDNYEQYF.

The gene calls are TRBV5-6 and TRBJ1-6, with D possibly matching TRBD1 (6 bases). Per germline, CDR1 SGHDT and CDR2 YYEEEE. Trimming took 0 bases from V and 10 from J, leaving 14 bases between them. The CDR3 sequence is 15 residues long. Written as DNA, the CDR3 is TGTGCCAGCAGCTTGGTCAGGGGAGGAGGGTCACCCCTCCACTTT. As protein: CASSLVRGGGSPLHF.

CDR3 nucleotide sequence: TGTGCCAGCAGTGTTGACTCTCTAGGTGTCGAGCAGTACTTC. This codes for CASSVDSLGVEQYF. The V and J genes are TRBV6-1 and TRBJ2-7, with D hard to call. V gave up 4 bases and J gave up 6 bases, with 16 bases separating them. The CDR3 extends over 14 amino acids. Germline V CDR1 and CDR2: MNHNS, SASEGT.